The rows below give T cell receptor beta chains drawn from one sample of a study of cytomegalovirus exposure and HLA in healthy donors. The protocol was immunoSEQ multiplex PCR, while the TCRdb copy is restricted to in-frame clones and leaves out a portion. The sample consists of about 160,000 clones, about nine tenths of them appearing once. What was sequenced was PBMCs. The receptors come from a man younger than 35 in good health and CMV-seropositive. Both conserved end residues are part of each CDR3. The D gene is left open where the match is weak. Some rows mark clone size as missing; the rest say once, few, many or name a class of expanded clone.

D gene	clone size	V gene	J gene	CDR3 protein	CDR3 DNA
.	.	TRBV2	TRBJ1-5	CASSEALRAGDQPQHF	TGTGCCAGCAGTGAAGCGCTTAGGGCAGGGGATCAGCCCCAGCATTTT
.	.	TRBV9	TRBJ2-1	CASNGGTLLANDEQFF	TGTGCCAGCAACGGCGGGACGCTACTAGCAAACGATGAGCAGTTCTTC
TRBD2	.	TRBV10-3	TRBJ2-3	CAIMGRTSENSTDTQYF	TGTGCCATCATGGGCCGGACTAGCGAGAATAGCACAGATACGCAGTATTTT
TRBD2	.	TRBV6-4	TRBJ2-1	CASSSGTSSMGEQFF	TGTGCCAGCAGTTCCGGGACTAGTTCGATGGGTGAGCAGTTCTTC
TRBD2	.	TRBV6-1	TRBJ2-7	CASGWTSRYEQYF	TGTGCCAGCGGATGGACTAGCAGGTACGAGCAGTACTTC
TRBD2	.	TRBV27	TRBJ2-7	CASSPRLATNEQYF	TGTGCCAGCAGCCCCCGACTAGCAACTAATGAGCAGTACTTC
TRBD1	.	TRBV6-1	TRBJ2-7	CASSHRGHSYEQYF	TGTGCCAGCAGCCACAGGGGGCACTCCTACGAGCAGTACTTC
TRBD2	once	TRBV5-6	TRBJ2-3	CASRLLAGGGTSTDTQYF	TGTGCCAGCAGACTACTAGCGGGAGGTGGGACTAGCACAGATACGCAGTATTTT
.	.	TRBV2	TRBJ2-3	CASLPIVTGTDTQYF	TGTGCCAGCCTACCCATAGTGACAGGCACAGATACGCAGTATTTT
TRBD1	.	TRBV27	TRBJ1-1	CASSSLGTGKTFF	TGTGCCAGCAGTTCCCTCGGGACAGGGAAGACTTTCTTT
TRBD1	.	TRBV30	TRBJ2-3	CAWSTGNRGLGDTQYF	TGTGCCTGGAGTACGGGAAACAGGGGGCTGGGAGATACGCAGTATTTT
TRBD2	.	TRBV15	TRBJ2-3	CATSRGGSTDTQYF	TGTGCCACCAGCAGGGGGGGGAGCACAGATACGCAGTATTTT
TRBD2	.	TRBV9	TRBJ2-1	CASSPMGTSGPNEQFF	TGTGCCAGCAGCCCAATGGGGACTAGCGGTCCCAATGAGCAGTTCTTC
TRBD1	.	TRBV5-1	TRBJ1-2	CASSLEQGGGYTF	TGCGCCAGCAGCTTGGAGCAGGGGGGTGGCTACACCTTC
TRBD1	.	TRBV28	TRBJ2-7	CASSLLGTGEYEQYF	TGTGCCAGCAGTTTATTGGGGACAGGGGAATACGAGCAGTACTTC
TRBD1	.	TRBV28	TRBJ1-1	CASTEDRRNTEAFF	TGTGCCAGCACCGAGGACAGGCGGAACACTGAAGCTTTCTTT
.	.	TRBV14	TRBJ1-2	CASSRSPGYGYTF	TGTGCCAGCAGCCGATCCCCAGGATATGGCTACACCTTC
.	.	TRBV2	TRBJ1-4	CASSGSDNEKLFF	TGTGCCAGCAGTGGCAGCGATAATGAAAAACTGTTTTTT
.	.	TRBV18	TRBJ2-4	CASSEQTLAKNIQYF	TGTGCCAGCTCTGAGCAGACACTAGCCAAAAACATTCAGTACTTC
TRBD2	few	TRBV10-3	TRBJ2-7	CAISAAGGAYEQYF	TGTGCCATCAGTGCGGCGGGAGGGGCCTACGAGCAGTACTTC
TRBD1	.	TRBV28	TRBJ1-2	CASTSEDRSYYGYTF	TGTGCCAGCACCTCCGAGGACAGGAGTTACTATGGCTACACCTTC
.	.	TRBV6-6	TRBJ1-5	CASSDRSNQPQHF	TGTGCCAGCAGTGACAGAAGCAATCAGCCCCAGCATTTT
TRBD1	.	TRBV2	TRBJ1-1	CASSVTGTGGDTEAFF	TGTGCCAGCAGCGTCACCGGGACAGGGGGCGACACTGAAGCTTTCTTT
TRBD2	few	TRBV6-4	TRBJ2-1	CASSSGRTNEQFF	TGTGCCAGCAGCAGCGGGAGGACAAATGAGCAGTTCTTC
TRBD2	.	TRBV11-3	TRBJ2-5	CASSLGLEETQYF	TGTGCCAGCAGCCTCGGACTAGAAGAGACCCAGTACTTC
.	.	TRBV7-8	TRBJ1-2	CASSLVGKNYGYTF	TGTGCCAGCAGCTTAGTTGGCAAGAACTATGGCTACACCTTC
.	.	TRBV28	TRBJ2-2	CASLTARVTGELFF	TGTGCCAGCTTGACGGCCAGGGTCACCGGGGAGCTGTTTTTT
TRBD2	.	TRBV9	TRBJ2-3	CASSAYLGTSGRAHTTDTQYF	TGTGCCAGCAGCGCATACCTCGGGACTAGCGGGAGGGCCCATACCACAGATACGCAGTATTTT
TRBD2	.	TRBV29-1	TRBJ2-1	CSVEVSASGSDEQFF	TGCAGCGTTGAAGTATCTGCTAGCGGGAGCGATGAGCAGTTCTTC
.	.	TRBV7-2	TRBJ2-7	CASSLAQGFYEQYF	TGTGCCAGCAGCTTAGCCCAGGGTTTCTACGAGCAGTACTTC
TRBD2	.	TRBV5-6	TRBJ2-5	CASSLEASGERETQYF	TGTGCCAGCAGCTTGGAGGCTAGCGGGGAACGCGAGACCCAGTACTTC
TRBD2	once	TRBV27	TRBJ2-1	CASSSLAGVSNEQFF	TGTGCCAGCAGTTCACTAGCGGGAGTGAGTAATGAGCAGTTCTTC